The T cell receptor (beta chain) under discussion was sequenced for a study of PD-1 blockade in mismatch repair-deficient tumors. Germline CDR1 reads MNHEY; CDR2 reads SMNVEV (reference sequence). The ends lost 5 bases at V and 5 bases at J; junction bases unmatched: 8. The CDR3 is 15 residues long. The protocol was immunoSEQ multiplex PCR, while the TCRdb copy is restricted to in-frame clones and leaves out a portion. The table records 40,000 to 60,000 clones, around 77% of them present only once. The chain links TRBV27 to TRBJ1-5, with 8 nucleotides matching TRBD1. The receptor was isolated from an adult with mismatch repair-deficient cancer. Material: PBMCs, obtained before pembrolizumab treatment. DNA for the CDR3: TGTGCCAGCAGTCCCTCGGGACAGGCCTATCAGCCCCAGCATTTT. Its translation is CASSPSGQAYQPQHF.